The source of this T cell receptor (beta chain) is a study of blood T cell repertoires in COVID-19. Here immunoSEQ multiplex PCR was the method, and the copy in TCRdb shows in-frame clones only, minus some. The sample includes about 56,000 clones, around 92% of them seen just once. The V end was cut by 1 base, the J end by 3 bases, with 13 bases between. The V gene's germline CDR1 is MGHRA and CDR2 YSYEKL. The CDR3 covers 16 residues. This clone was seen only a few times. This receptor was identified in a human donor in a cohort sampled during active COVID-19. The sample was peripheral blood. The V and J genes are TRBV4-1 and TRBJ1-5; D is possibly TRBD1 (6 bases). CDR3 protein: CASSQVPDSVNQPQHF. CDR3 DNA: TGCGCCAGCAGCCAAGTTCCGGACAGCGTCAATCAGCCCCAGCATTTT.